This passage covers 10 T cell receptor beta chains from one sample sequenced in a study of T-cell memory formation after mild COVID-19. TCRdb processed the 5' RACE reads anew with MiXCR; each CDR3 protein has one entry. In the table there are about 58,000 distinct CDR3 sequences, 25% to 35% of which are singletons. Source material: PBMCs or a T cell subset sorted from them (not recorded which). The source is a young man who had mild COVID-19 (a few samples of this study predate the infection). Cell type and time point are not known.

The V and J genes are TRBV2 and TRBJ2-4, with 11 bases lining up with TRBD2. V gave up 3 bases and J gave up 0 bases; unmatched junction bases: 7. Germline lookup yields CDR1 SNHLY and CDR2 FYNNEI. The CDR3 runs to 18 residues. CDR3 DNA: TGTGCCAGCAGTGATTTGGGACTAGCGGCTAGAGCCAAAAACATTCAGTACTTC. Amino acids: CASSDLGLAARAKNIQYF. The full variable domain, rest sourced from reference TRBV2 and TRBJ2-4, is EPEVTQTPSHQVTQMGQEVILRCVPISNHLYFYWYRQILGQKVEFLVSFYNNEISEKSEIFDDQFSVERPDGSNFTLKIRSTKLEDSAMYFCASSDLGLAARAKNIQYFGAGTRLSVL.

The J gene is TRBJ2-3, the V gene TRBV5-1; 9 bases map to TRBD2. The germline gives CDR1 SGHRS, CDR2 YFSETQ. Trimming at V came to 0 bases and at J to 4 bases, leaving 6 bases not matched to a gene. The CDR3 sequence is 16 residues long. Here the CDR3 DNA reads TGCGCCAGCAGCTTGGAGGTGGCGGGGGGGGCAGATACGCAGTATTTT. It specifies CASSLEVAGGADTQYF.

The J gene is TRBJ1-2, the V gene TRBV10-3; D remains unclear. Looked up from germline, CDR1 is ENHRY and CDR2 is SYGVKD. Trimming cost V 0 bases and J 4 bases, with 6 bases left between them. The CDR3 consists of 13 residues. CDR3 protein: CAISESRRYGYTF. The CDR3 region has the DNA TGTGCCATCAGTGAGTCGAGGCGCTATGGCTACACCTTC.

This clonotype came up a few times. The gene calls are TRBV20-1 and TRBJ1-6; D not certain. V was trimmed by 1 base and J by 13 bases, leaving 14 bases between them. Germline V lookup: CDR1 DFQATT, CDR2 SNEGSKA (reference sequence). The CDR3 spans 13 residues. The CDR3 sequence is CSARAERISPLHF. DNA of the CDR3: TGCAGTGCTAGAGCTGAACGGATTTCCCCCCTCCACTTT.

V and J are TRBV20-1 and TRBJ1-2; D remains ambiguous. Trimming pared 5 bases from V and 2 bases from J, leaving 9 bases between. Per germline, CDR1 DFQATT and CDR2 SNEGSKA (reference sequence). This CDR3 contains 12 residues. The DNA for the CDR3 is TGCAGTGCTTTTGGGGAGAACTATGGCTACACCTTC. It yields the protein CSAFGENYGYTF.

The chain couples TRBV5-1 to TRBJ2-3; D tentatively fits TRBD1 or TRBD2 (5 bases each). V dropped 4 bases and J dropped 6 bases, with 18 bases sitting between them. Per the germline V gene, CDR1 is SGHRS and CDR2 is YFSETQ. The length of the CDR3 is 15 residues. This chain's CDR3 is CASSPGSRGADTQYF. CDR3 bases: TGCGCCAGCAGCCCGGGAAGCCGAGGGGCGGATACGCAGTATTTT. Full variable domain (missing parts from reference TRBV5-1 and TRBJ2-3): KAGVTQTPRYLIKTRGQQVTLSCSPISGHRSVSWYQQTPGQGLQFLFEYFSETQRNKGNFPGRFSGRQFSNSRSEMNVSTLELGDSALYLCASSPGSRGADTQYFGPGTRLTVL.

This clonotype was seen ten or more times. This chain connects TRBV20-1 to TRBJ1-5; D is possibly TRBD1 (6 bases). The CDR3 extends over 14 amino acids. Looked up from germline, CDR1 is DFQATT and CDR2 is SNEGSKA (reference sequence). Trimming took off 3 bases at V and 5 bases at J, with 14 bases between the two ends. CDR3 region: CSASAGDRYQPQHF. CDR3 DNA sequence: TGCAGTGCTAGTGCAGGGGATAGGTATCAGCCCCAGCATTTT.

The chain employs TRBV6-5 and TRBJ2-1; the D gene could be TRBD1 or TRBD2 (5 bases each). Germline CDR1 is MNHEY and CDR2 is SVGAGI. V was trimmed by 5 bases and J by 9 bases, leaving 11 bases between them. The length of the CDR3 is 12 residues. CDR3 sequence reads: CASSPPGPEQFF. The CDR3 DNA follows: TGTGCCAGCAGTCCCCCGGGGCCTGAGCAGTTCTTC.

V gene TRBV5-1 combines with J gene TRBJ2-7, with 10 bases aligning to TRBD1. Germline V gives CDR1 SGHRS, CDR2 YFSETQ. The CDR3 is 15 amino acids. The ends lost 7 bases at V and 1 base at J; junction bases unmatched: 8. CDR3 DNA: TGCGCCAGCCGAACCGTGGGACAGGGGTCCTACGAGCAGTACTTC. Its protein is CASRTVGQGSYEQYF.

The gene calls are TRBV4-1 and TRBJ2-1, with 16 bases matching TRBD2. Germline CDR1 is MGHRA and CDR2 is YSYEKL. The ends lost 0 bases at V and 15 bases at J; junction bases unmatched: 5. CDR3 length equals 15 residues. The CDR3 loop reads CASSQEQGLAGGLFF. For the CDR3, the DNA is TGCGCCAGCAGCCAAGAGCAGGGACTAGCGGGGGGGTTGTTCTTC.